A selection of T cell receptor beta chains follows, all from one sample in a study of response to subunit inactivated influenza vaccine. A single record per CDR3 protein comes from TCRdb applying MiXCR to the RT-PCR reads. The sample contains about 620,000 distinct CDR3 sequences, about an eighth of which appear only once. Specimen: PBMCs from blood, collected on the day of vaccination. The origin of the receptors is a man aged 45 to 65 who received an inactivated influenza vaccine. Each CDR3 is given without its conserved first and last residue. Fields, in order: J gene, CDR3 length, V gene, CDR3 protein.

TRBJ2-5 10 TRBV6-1 ASNGVPETQY
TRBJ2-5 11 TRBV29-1 SVASGGYETQY
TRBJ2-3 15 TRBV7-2 ASSSKGWDTGTDTQY
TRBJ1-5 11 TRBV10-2 ASSDPSGQPQH
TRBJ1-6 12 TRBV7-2 ASSLRGYNSPLH
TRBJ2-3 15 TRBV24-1 ATSDPGTSGGTDTQY
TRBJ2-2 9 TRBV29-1 SARDGGELF
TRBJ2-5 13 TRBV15 ATSTLAGSRETQY
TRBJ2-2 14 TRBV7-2 ASRPGGTAITVELF
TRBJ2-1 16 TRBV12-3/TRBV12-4 ASSQTPPPGTEYNEQF
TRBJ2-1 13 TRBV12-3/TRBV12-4 ASSPTGGGYNEQF
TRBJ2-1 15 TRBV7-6 ASSPRVDRGFYNEQF
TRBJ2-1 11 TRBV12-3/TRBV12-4 ASSYDPGREQF
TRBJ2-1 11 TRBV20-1 SAAGTSGSKQF
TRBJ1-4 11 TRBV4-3 ASSQGERGSLF
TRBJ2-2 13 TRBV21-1 ASSKGLSGSGELF
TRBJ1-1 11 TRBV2 ASSRTANTEAF
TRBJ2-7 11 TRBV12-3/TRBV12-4 ASSLGASYEQY
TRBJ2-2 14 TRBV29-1 SVKTGTGGIAGELF
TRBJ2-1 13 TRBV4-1 ASSQEGTGRNEQF
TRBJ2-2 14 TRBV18 ASSVTGTGGTGELF
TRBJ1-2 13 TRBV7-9 ASSESGSGHYGYT
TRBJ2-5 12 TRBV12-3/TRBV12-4 ASSFSARQETQY
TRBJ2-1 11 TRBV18 ASSPDSTGEQF
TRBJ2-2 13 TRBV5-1 ASSPNRDITGELF
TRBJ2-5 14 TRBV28 ASRPRWGGAGETQY
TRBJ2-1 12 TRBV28 ASTSGGDYNEQF
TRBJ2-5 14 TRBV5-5 ASSRHGMDRGETQY
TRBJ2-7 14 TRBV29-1 SVVASGRARSYEQY
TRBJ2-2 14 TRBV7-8 ASSSRGPGWSGELF
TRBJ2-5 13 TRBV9 ASSVDPGGRETQY
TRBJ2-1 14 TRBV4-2 ASSQNRSGGWYEQF
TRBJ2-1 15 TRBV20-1 SAIVLAGGPTYNEQF
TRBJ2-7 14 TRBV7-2 ASSLALTQGTYEQY
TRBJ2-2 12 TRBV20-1 SVLVARNTGELF
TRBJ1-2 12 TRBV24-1 ATSDGGRGYGYT
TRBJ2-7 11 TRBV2 ASGRQGPYEQY
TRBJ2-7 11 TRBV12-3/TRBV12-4 ASSFAGAGEQY
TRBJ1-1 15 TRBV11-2 ASSLVGRASQYTEAF
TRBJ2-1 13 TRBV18 ASSPGPSSYNEQF
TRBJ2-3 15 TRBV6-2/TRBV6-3 ASSYSGGLAGTDTQY
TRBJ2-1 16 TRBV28 ASSLSTGEEGGDNEQF